Shown below are 12 T cell receptor beta chains from a single sample sequenced in a study of cytomegalovirus exposure and HLA in healthy donors (dated by TCRdb to about 2017). The library was prepared using the immunoSEQ multiplex PCR assay. For the multiplex PCR, a mixture combining 60 forward primers for TCR Vbeta segments and 13 reverse primers for TCR Jbeta segments was used. The table was pulled from immuneACCESS by TCRdb, which kept in-frame rearrangements only. Such tables lose some clones; where checked, under half of the loss comes from unresolved V genes, and the rest has no known cause. This sample lists more than 150,000 clones; around 83% were detected once. The leading ten clones occupy about 0.78% of the sample. Sequencing was performed on PBMCs. All receptors come from a woman younger than 30 in good health and CMV-seronegative.

The chain joins TRBV6-1 to TRBJ2-5, with TRBD1 matching over 10 bases. V lost 8 bases to trimming and J lost 5 bases; unmatched junction nucleotides: 8. The CDR3 length is 14 residues. Per the germline V gene, CDR1 is MNHNS and CDR2 is SASEGT. CDR3 nucleotides: TGTGCCAGCGGCCGACAGGGGGCTAAGGAGACCCAGTACTTC. Residues: CASGRQGAKETQYF.

This chain uses TRBV19 with TRBJ1-5, with D possibly being TRBD1 (5 bases). CDR3 size: 14 residues. Germline V gene sequence: CDR1 LNHDA, CDR2 SQIVND (reference sequence). V dropped 3 bases and J dropped 7 bases, with 13 bases sitting between them. In DNA form, the CDR3 reads TGTGCCAGTAGTATCGACAGATCCGACCAGCCCCAGCATTTT. It codes for CASSIDRSDQPQHF.

This clone has a single count. The rearrangement uses TRBV5-5 and TRBJ1-6, with a tentative D call TRBD1 (5 bases). The CDR3 extends over 15 amino acids. Germline-derived CDR1 and CDR2 are SGHKS and YYEKEE (reference sequence). Deletions cut 2 bases from V and 9 bases from J, with 15 bases between. Written as DNA, the CDR3 is TGTGCCAGCAGCTTACAGGTTATCTCGAGTTCACCCCTCCACTTT. Translating gives CASSLQVISSSPLHF.

J is TRBJ1-1 and V is TRBV19; perhaps TRBD1 as D (5 bases). The germline CDR1 and CDR2 sequences are LNHDA and SQIVND (reference sequence). This CDR3 is built from 15 residues. V was shortened by 7 bases and J by 1 base, with 16 bases between the two germline ends. The CDR3 sequence is CASIRDGGANTEAFF. The CDR3 coding sequence is TGTGCCAGTATCCGGGACGGGGGTGCGAACACTGAAGCTTTCTTT.

This clone is a singleton in its sample. The V gene is TRBV20-1, the J gene TRBJ1-1; 7 bases map to TRBD1. Per the germline V gene, CDR1 is DFQATT and CDR2 is SNEGSKA (reference sequence). This CDR3 region has 11 residues. V shed 3 bases, J shed 10 bases, and the junction held 5 bases outside the gene matches. This chain's CDR3 is CSASWPGGAFF. In DNA, the CDR3 is TGCAGTGCTAGCTGGCCAGGGGGAGCTTTCTTT.

This clone was seen a single time. V gene TRBV7-3 combines with J gene TRBJ1-1, with a tentative D call TRBD1 (5 bases). There are 13 residues in the CDR3. V lost 5 bases, J lost 8 bases, and 15 bases lay in between. Germline assignment: CDR1 SGHTA and CDR2 FQGTGA. CDR3: CASSDTWGREAFF. CDR3 coding DNA: TGTGCCAGCAGCGATACTTGGGGCAGAGAAGCTTTCTTT.

This rearrangement joins TRBV19 to TRBJ1-1; D is unclear. Germline V gene sequence: CDR1 LNHDA, CDR2 SQIVND (reference sequence). This CDR3 has 15 amino acids. Trimming stripped 3 bases from V and 1 base from J, with 12 bases between. The CDR3 nucleotides are TGTGCCAGTAGTATCGGGTTGTCGGGGAACACTGAAGCTTTCTTT. Protein: CASSIGLSGNTEAFF.

The CDR3 spells CASSLGVGSGGGEQFF. In DNA, the CDR3 is TGTGCCAGCAGCTTAGGGGTCGGCTCAGGGGGCGGTGAGCAGTTCTTC. The rearrangement links TRBV11-3 to TRBJ2-1; 8 positions match TRBD1. V lost 1 base and J lost 9; bases outside the gene matches: 11. Germline V gene data show CDR1 as SGHNT and CDR2 as YENEEA. The CDR3 has 16 residues.

The chain is built from TRBV28 and TRBJ1-4, with 9 bases matching TRBD1. Germline loops: CDR1 MDHEN, CDR2 SYDVKM. V was pared by 7 bases and J by 8 bases, with 8 bases of the junction left unmatched. The CDR3 sequence is 14 residues long. CDR3 residues: CASTTGQGGEKLFF. The CDR3 DNA reads as TGTGCCAGCACCACGGGACAGGGCGGAGAAAAACTGTTTTTT.

This clone was detected only once. The V call is TRBV7-9, the J call TRBJ2-1, with D tentatively TRBD2 (6 bases). This CDR3 has 12 amino acids. Germline CDR1 reads SEHNR; CDR2 reads FQNEAQ (reference sequence). CDR3 sequence reads: CSGGGGYNEQFF. DNA for the CDR3: TGTTCCGGGGGTGGGGGCTACAATGAGCAGTTCTTC.

Turning to this clone: One end of the junction fails to match germline, which may point to a read error. The chain is built from TRBV7-9 and TRBJ2-7; 8 nucleotides match TRBD2. The germline V gene has CDR1 SEHNR and CDR2 FQNEAQ (reference sequence). The CDR3 consists of 17 residues. Written as DNA, the CDR3 is TGTTCCAGCAGCTCTTCAGCGGGAGTGGAAGAAGTTGGCGAGCAGTACTTC. It is translated as CSSSSSAGVEEVGEQYF.

The chain has TRBV5-4 and TRBJ1-4, with 7 bases lining up with TRBD1. The CDR3 totals 15 residues. CDR1 and CDR2 from the germline V gene are SGHNT and YYREEE (reference sequence). The junction had 7 bases not matched to a gene; V was cut back by 4 bases and J by 4 bases. The CDR3 here is CASSPDRVGNEKLFF. The CDR3 bases are TGTGCCAGCAGCCCCGACAGGGTCGGTAATGAAAAACTGTTTTTT.